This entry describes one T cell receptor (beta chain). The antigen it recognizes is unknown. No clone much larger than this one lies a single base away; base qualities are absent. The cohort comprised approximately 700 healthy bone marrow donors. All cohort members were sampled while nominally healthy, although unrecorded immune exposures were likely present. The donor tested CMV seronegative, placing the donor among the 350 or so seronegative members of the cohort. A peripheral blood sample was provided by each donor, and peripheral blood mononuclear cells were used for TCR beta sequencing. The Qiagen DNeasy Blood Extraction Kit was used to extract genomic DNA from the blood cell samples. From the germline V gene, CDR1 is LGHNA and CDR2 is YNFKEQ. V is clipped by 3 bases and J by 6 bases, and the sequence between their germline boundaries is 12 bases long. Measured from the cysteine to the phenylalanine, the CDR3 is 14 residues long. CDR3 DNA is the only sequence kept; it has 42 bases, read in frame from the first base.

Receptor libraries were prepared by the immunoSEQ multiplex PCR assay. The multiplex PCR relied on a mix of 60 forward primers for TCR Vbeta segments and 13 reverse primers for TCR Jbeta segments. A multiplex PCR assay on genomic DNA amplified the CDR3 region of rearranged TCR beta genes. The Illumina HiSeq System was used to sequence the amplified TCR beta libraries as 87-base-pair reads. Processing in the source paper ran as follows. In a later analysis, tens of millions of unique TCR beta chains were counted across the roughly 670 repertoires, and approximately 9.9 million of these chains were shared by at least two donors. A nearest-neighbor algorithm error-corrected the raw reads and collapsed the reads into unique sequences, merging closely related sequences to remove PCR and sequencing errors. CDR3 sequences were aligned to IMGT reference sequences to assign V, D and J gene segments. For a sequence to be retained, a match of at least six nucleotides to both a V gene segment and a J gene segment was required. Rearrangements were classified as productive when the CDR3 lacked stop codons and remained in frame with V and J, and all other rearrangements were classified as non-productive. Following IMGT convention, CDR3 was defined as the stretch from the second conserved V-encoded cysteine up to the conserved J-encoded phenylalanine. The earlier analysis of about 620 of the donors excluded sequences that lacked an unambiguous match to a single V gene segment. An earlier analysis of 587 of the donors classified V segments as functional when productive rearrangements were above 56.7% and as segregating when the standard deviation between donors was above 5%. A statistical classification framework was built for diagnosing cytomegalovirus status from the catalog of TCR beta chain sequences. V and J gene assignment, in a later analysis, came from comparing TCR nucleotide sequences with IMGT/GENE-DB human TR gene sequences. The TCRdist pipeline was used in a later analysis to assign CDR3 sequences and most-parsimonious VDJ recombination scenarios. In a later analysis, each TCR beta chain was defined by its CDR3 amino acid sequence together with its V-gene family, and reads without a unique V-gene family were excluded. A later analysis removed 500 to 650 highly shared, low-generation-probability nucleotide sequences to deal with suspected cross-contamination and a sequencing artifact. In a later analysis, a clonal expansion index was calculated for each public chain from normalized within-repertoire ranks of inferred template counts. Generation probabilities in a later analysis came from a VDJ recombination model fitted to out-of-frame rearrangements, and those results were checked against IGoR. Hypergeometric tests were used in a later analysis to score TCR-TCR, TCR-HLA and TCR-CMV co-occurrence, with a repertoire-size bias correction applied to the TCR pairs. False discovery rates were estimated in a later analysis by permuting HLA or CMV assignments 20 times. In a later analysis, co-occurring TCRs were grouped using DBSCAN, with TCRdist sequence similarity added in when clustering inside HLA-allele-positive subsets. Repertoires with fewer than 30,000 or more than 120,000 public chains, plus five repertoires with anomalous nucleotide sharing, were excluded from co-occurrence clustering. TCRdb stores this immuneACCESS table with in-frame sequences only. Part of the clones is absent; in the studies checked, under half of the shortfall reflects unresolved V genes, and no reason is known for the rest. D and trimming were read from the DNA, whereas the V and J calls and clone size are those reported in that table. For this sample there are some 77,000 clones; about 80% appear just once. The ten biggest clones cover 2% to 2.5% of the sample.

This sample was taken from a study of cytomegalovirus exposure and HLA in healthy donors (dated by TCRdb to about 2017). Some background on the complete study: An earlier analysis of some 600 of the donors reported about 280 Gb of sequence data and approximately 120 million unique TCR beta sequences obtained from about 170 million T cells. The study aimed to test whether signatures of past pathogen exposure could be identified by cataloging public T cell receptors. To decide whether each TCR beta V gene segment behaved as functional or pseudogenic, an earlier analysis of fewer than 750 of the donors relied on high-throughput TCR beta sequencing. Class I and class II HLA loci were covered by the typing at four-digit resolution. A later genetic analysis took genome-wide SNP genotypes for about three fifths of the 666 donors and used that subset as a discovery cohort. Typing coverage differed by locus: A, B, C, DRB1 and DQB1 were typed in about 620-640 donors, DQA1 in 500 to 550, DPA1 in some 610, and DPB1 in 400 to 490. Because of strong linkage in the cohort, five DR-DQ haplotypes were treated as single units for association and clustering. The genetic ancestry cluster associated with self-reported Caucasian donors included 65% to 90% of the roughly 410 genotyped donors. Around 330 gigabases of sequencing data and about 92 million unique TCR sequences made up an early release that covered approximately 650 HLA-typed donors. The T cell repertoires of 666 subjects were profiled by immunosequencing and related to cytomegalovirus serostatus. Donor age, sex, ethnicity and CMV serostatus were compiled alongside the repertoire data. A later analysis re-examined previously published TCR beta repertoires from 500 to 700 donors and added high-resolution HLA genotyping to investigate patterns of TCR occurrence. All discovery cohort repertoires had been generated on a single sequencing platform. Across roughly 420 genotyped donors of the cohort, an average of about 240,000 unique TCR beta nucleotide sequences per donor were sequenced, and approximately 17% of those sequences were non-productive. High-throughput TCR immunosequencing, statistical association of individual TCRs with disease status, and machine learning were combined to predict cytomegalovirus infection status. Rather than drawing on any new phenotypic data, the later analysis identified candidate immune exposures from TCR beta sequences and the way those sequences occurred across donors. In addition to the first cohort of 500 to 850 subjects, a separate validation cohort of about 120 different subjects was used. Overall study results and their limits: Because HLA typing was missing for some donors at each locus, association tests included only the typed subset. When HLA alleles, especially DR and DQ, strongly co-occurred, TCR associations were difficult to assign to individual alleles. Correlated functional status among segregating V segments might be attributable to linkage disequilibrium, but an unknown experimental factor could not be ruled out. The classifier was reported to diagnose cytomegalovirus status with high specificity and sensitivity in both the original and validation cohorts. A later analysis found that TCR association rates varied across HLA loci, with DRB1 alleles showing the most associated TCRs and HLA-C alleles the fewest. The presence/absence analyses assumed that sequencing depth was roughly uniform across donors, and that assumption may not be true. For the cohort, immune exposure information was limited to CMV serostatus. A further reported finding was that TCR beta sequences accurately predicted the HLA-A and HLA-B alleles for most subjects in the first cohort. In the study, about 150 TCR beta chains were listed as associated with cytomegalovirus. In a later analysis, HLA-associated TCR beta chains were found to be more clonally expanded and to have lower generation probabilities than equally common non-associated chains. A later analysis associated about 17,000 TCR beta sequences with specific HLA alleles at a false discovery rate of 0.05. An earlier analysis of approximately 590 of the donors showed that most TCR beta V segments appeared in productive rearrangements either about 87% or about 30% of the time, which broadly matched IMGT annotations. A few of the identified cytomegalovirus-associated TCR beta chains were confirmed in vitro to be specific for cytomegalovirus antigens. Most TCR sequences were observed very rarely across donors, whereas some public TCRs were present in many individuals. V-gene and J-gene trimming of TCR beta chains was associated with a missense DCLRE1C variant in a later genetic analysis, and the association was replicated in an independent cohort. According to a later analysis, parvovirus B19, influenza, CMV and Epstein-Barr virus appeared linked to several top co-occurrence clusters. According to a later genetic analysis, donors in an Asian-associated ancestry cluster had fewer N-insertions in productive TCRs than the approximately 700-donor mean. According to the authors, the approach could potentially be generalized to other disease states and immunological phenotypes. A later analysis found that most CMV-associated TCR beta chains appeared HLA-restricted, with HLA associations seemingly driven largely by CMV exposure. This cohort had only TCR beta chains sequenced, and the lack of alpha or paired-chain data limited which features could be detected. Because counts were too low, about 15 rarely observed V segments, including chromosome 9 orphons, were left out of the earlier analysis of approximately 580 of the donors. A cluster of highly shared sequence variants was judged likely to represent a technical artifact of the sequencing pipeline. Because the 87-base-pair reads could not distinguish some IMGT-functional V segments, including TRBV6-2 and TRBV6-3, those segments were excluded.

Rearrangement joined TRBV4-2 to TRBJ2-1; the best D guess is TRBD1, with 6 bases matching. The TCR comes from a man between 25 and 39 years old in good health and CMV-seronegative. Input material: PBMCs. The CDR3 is CASSHHRVGNEQFF. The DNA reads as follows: TGTGCCAGCAGCCACCACAGGGTGGGCAATGAGCAGTTCTTC.